The subject of this entry is one T cell receptor (beta chain). Its cognate antigen is unknown. The sample belongs to a study of cytomegalovirus exposure and HLA in healthy donors. Use of 60 Vbeta and 13 Jbeta primers characterized the PCR. The assay was immunoSEQ multiplex PCR, and TCRdb's table has in-frame clones only and misses some. The profile covers about 110,000 clones, with roughly 75% appearing a single time and about 2.5% taken by the ten largest. Overall study results and limits: CMV serostatus was the only recorded immune exposure for donors. The likely explanation for a cluster of highly shared sequence variants was sequencing artifact. Based on reports, TCR beta sequences accurately predicted HLA-A and HLA-B alleles for most subjects. In a later analysis, specific HLA alleles were associated with around 17,000 TCR beta sequences at a 0.05 false discovery rate.

CDR1 SQVTM and CDR2 ANQGSEA come from the germline V gene. The length of the CDR3 is 14 residues. J gave up 1 base and V 5 bases, and 3 bases lay outside the gene matches. The specimen was PBMCs. This clonotype originated in a man aged 35-49 years in good health and CMV-seronegative. The chain recombines TRBV29-1 with TRBJ1-4; TRBD1 agrees at 8 bases. CDR3 protein: CSVPTGGTNEKLFF. Here the CDR3 DNA reads TGCAGCGTTCCCACAGGGGGAACTAATGAAAAACTGTTTTTT. The entire variable domain, with the rest obtained from reference TRBV29-1 and TRBJ1-4, is as follows: SAVISQKPSRDICQRGTSLTIQCQVDSQVTMMFWYRQQPGQSLTLIATANQGSEATYESGFVIDKFPISRPNLTFSTLTVSNMSPEDSSIYLCSVPTGGTNEKLFFGSGTQLSVL.